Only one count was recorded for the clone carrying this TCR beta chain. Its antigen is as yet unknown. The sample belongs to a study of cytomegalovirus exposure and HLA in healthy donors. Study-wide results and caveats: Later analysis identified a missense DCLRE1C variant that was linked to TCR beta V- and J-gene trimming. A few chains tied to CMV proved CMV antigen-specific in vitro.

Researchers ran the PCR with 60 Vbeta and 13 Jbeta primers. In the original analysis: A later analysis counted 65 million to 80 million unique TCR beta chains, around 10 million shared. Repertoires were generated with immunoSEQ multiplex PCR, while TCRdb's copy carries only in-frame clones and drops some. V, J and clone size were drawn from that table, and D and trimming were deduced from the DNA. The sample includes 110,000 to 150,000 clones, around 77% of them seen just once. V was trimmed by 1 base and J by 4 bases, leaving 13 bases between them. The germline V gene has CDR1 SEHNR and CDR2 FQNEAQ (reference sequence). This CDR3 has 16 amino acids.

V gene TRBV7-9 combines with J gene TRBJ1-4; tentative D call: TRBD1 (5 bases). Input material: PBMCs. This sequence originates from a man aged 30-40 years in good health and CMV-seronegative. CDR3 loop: CASSLGSRALNEKLFF. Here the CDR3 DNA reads TGTGCCAGCAGCTTAGGTAGCAGGGCTCTTAATGAAAAACTGTTTTTT.